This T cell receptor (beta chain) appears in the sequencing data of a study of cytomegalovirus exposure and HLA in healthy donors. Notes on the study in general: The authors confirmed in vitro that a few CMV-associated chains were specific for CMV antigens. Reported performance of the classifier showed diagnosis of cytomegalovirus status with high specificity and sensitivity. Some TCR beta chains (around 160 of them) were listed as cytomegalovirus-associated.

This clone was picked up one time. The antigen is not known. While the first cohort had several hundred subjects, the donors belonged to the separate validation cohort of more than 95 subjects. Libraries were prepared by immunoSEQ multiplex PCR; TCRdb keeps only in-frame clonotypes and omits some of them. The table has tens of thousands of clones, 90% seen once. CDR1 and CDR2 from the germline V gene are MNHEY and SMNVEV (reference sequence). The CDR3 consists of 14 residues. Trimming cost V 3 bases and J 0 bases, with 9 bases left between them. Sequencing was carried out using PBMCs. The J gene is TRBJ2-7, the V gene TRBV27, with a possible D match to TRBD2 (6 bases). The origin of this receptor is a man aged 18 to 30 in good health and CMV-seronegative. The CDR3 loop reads CASSFSGSSYEQYF. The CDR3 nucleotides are TGTGCCAGCAGTTTCTCCGGGAGCTCCTACGAGCAGTACTTC.